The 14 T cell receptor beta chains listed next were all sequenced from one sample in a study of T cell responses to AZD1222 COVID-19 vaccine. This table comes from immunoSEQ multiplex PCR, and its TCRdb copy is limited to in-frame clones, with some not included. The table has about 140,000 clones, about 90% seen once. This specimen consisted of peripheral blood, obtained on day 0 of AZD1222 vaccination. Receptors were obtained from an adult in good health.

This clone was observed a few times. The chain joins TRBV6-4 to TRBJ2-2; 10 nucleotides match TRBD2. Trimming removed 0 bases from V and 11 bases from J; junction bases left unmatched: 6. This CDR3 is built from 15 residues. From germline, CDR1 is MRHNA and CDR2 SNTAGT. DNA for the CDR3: TGTGCCAGCAGTGACTCGGCTAGCGGGAGTTACGAGCTGTTTTTT. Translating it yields CASSDSASGSYELFF.

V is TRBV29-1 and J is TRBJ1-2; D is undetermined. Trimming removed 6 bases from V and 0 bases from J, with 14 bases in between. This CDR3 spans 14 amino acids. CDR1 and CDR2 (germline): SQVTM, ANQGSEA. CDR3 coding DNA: TGCAGCGTGGAAAGGACCGACGCTAACTATGGCTACACCTTC. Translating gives CSVERTDANYGYTF.

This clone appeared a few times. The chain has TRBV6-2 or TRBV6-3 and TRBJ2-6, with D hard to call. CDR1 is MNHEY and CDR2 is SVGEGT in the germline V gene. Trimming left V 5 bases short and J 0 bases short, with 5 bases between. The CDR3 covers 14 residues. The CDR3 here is CASSQDSGANVLTF. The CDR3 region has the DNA TGTGCCAGCAGTCAGGACTCTGGGGCCAACGTCCTGACTTTC.

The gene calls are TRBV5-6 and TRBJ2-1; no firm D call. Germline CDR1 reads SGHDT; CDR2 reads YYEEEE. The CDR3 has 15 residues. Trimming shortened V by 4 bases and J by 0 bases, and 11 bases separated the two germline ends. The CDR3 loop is CASSLDPSSYNEQFF. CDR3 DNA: TGTGCCAGCAGCCTCGACCCCAGCTCCTACAATGAGCAGTTCTTC.

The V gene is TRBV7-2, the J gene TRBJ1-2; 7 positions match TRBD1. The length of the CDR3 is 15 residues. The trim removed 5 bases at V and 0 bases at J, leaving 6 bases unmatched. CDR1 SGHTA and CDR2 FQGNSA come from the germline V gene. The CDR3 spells CASSPQTGTNYGYTF. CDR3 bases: TGTGCCAGCAGCCCCCAGACAGGGACTAACTATGGCTACACCTTC.

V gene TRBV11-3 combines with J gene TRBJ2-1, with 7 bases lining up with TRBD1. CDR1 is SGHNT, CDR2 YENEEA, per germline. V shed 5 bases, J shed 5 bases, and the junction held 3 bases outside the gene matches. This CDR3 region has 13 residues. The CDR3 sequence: CASSTGTDNEQFF. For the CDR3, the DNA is TGTGCCAGCAGCACCGGGACAGACAATGAGCAGTTCTTC.

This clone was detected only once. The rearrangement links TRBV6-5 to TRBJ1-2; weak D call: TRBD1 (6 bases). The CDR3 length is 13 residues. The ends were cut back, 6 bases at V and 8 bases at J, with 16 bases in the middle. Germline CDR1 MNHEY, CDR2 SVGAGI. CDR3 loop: CASSLFSGVGYTF. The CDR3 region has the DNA TGTGCCAGCAGCCTCTTTTCAGGGGTCGGCTACACCTTC.

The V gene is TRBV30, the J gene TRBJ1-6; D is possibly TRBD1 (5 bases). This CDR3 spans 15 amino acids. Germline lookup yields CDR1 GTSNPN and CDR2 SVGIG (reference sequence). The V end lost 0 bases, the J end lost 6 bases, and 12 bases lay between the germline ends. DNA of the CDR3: TGTGCCTGGAGTGTTGGGACGGTATTTAATTCACCCCTCCACTTT. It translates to CAWSVGTVFNSPLHF.

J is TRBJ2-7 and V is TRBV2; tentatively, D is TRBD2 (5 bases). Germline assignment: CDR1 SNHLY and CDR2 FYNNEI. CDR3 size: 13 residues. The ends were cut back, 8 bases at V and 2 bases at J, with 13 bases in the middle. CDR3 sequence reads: CASGSGVPYEQYF. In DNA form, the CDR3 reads TGTGCCAGCGGCAGCGGAGTCCCCTACGAGCAGTACTTC.

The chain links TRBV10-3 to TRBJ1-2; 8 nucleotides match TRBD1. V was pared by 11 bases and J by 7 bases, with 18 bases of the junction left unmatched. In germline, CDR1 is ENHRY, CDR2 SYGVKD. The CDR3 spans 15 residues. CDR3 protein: CAVGQGQFQLSGYTF. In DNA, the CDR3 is TGTGCCGTCGGACAGGGACAGTTCCAACTATCTGGCTACACCTTC.

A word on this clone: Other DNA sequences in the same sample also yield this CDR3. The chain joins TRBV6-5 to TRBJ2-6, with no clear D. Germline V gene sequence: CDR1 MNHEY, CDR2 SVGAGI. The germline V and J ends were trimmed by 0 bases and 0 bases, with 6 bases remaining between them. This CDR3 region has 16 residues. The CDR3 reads CASSYSPTSGANVLTF. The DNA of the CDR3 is TGTGCCAGCAGTTACTCGCCCACCTCTGGGGCCAACGTCCTGACTTTC.

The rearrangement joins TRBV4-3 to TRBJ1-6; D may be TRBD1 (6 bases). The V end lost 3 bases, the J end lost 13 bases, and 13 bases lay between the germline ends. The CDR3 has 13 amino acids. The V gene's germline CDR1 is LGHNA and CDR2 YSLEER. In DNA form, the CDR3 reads TGCGCCAGCAGCCAGAGAACAGGGACTCCCCTCCACTTT. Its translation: CASSQRTGTPLHF.

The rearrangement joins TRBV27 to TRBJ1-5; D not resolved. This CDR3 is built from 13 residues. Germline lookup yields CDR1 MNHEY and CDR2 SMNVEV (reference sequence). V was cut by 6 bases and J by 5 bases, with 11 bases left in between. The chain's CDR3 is CASRVMFDQPQHF. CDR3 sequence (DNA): TGTGCCAGCAGGGTAATGTTTGATCAGCCCCAGCATTTT.

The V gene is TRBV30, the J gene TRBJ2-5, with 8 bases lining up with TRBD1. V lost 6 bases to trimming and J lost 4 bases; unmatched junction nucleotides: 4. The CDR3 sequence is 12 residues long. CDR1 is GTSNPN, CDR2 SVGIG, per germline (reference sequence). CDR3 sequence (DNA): TGTGCCTGTCATGGACAGGGAGAGACCCAGTACTTC. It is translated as CACHGQGETQYF. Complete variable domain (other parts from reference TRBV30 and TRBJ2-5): SQTIHQWPATLVQPVGSPLSLECTVEGTSNPNLYWYRQAAGRGLQLLFYSVGIGQISSEVPQNLSASRPQDRQFILSSKKLLLSDSGFYLCACHGQGETQYFGPGTRLLVL.